This T cell receptor (beta chain) was identified in a study of PD-1 blockade in classical Hodgkin lymphoma. Study-wide findings and caveats: Exclusion was applied to patients who started nivolumab under 1 year after ASCT. Newly diagnosed patients were reported to exhibit reduced baseline TCR diversity relative to healthy donors.

There was relapse after autologous stem cell transplantation in every patient, and there was variation in brentuximab vedotin exposure. Concerning this clone: The antigen is unknown.

Trimming cost V 5 bases and J 2 bases, with 16 bases left between them. The CDR3 contains 15 residues. Germline CDR1 SGHNT, CDR2 YENEEA. The protocol was immunoSEQ multiplex PCR, while the TCRdb copy is restricted to in-frame clones and leaves out a portion. The profile shows 150,000 or so clones, less than 80% of them singletons. The receptor's source is a human donor with classical Hodgkin lymphoma. The rearrangement uses TRBV11-3 and TRBJ2-7; D unclear. Sequencing was performed on peripheral blood mononuclear cells (PBMCs), taken before the second cycle of nivolumab. CDR3 region: CASSLGPDPAYEQYF. CDR3 DNA: TGTGCCAGCAGCCTCGGACCCGATCCCGCCTACGAGCAGTACTTC.